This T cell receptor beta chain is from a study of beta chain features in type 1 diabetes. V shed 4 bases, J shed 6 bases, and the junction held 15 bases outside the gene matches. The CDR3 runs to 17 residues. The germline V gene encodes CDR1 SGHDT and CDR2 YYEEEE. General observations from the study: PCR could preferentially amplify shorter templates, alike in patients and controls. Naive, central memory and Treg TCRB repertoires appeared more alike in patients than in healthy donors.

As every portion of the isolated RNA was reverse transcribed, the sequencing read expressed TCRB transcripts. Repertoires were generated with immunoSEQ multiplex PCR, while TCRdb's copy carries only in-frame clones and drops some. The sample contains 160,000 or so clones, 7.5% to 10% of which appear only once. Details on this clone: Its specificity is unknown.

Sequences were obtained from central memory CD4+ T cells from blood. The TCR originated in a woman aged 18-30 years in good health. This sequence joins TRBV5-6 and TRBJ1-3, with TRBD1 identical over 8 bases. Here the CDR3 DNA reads TGTGCCAGCAGCCGGACCCTTACCGGACAGGGACTAAACACCATATATTTT. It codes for CASSRTLTGQGLNTIYF.